The 24 T cell receptor beta chains below all came from one sample that was sequenced in a study of blood T cell repertoires in COVID-19. The repertoire was sequenced with immunoSEQ multiplex PCR; TCRdb's copy has only in-frame clones and lacks some. The sample comprises approximately 250,000 clones, about 85% of which are singletons, and 3.5% to 5% rests with the top ten. Sample: peripheral blood. The source is a man between 60 and 75 years old with acute or convalescent COVID-19.

CDR3 coding DNA: TGCAGCGTTTCCCTCACTGAAGCTTTCTTT. Its translation is CSVSLTEAFF. V usage is TRBV29-1 and J usage is TRBJ1-1, with D uncertain. The CDR3 covers 10 residues. Deletions cut 5 bases from V and 4 bases from J, with 5 bases between. The V gene's germline CDR1 is SQVTM and CDR2 ANQGSEA.

CDR3 in amino acids: CASSVVDWGREHTEAFF. The CDR3 DNA follows: TGTGCCAGCAGCGTAGTAGATTGGGGGAGGGAGCACACTGAAGCTTTCTTT. The rearrangement joins TRBV9 to TRBJ1-1; TRBD1 is a possible D gene (5 bases). The CDR3 loop spans 17 amino acids. V gave up 0 bases and J gave up 3 bases, with 18 bases separating them. Germline-derived CDR1 and CDR2 are SGDLS and YYNGEE.

This clone turned up a few times. The chain combines TRBV2 with TRBJ2-3; 9 nucleotides line up with TRBD2. With 6 bases clipped from V and 2 bases from J, the junction kept 3 bases outside the gene matches. The CDR3 loop spans 14 amino acids. Per germline, CDR1 SNHLY and CDR2 FYNNEI. The DNA for the CDR3 is TGTGCCAGCAGGCTAGCGGGACACACAGATACGCAGTATTTT. Translating gives CASRLAGHTDTQYF.

Concerning this clone itself: The same CDR3 is also encoded by other DNA sequences in this sample. The genes are TRBV7-3 and TRBJ2-1; 9 bases line up with TRBD2. Germline V gives CDR1 SGHTA, CDR2 FQGTGA. This CDR3 has 15 residues. Germline trimming cut 2 bases from V and 2 bases from J; bases unmatched to any gene: 1. The CDR3 DNA reads TGTGCCAGCAGCTTATTAGCGGGGGCCTACAATGAGCAGTTCTTC. It encodes CASSLLAGAYNEQFF.

This clone was recorded once. J is TRBJ1-6 and V is TRBV9; 11 nucleotides agree with TRBD1. This CDR3 spans 15 amino acids. Germline V gene data show CDR1 as SGDLS and CDR2 as YYNGEE. V shed 6 bases, J shed 9 bases, and the junction held 8 bases outside the gene matches. The chain's CDR3 is CASNTGQGAFSPLHF. For the CDR3, the DNA is TGTGCCAGCAACACCGGACAGGGGGCATTTTCACCCCTCCACTTT.

The chain recombines TRBV5-4 with TRBJ2-5, with a possible D match to TRBD1 (6 bases). The germline gives CDR1 SGHNT, CDR2 YYREEE (reference sequence). This CDR3 is built from 14 residues. The V end was cut by 0 bases, the J end by 5 bases, with 11 bases between. The CDR3 spells CASSLEQGRETQYF. As DNA, the CDR3 is TGTGCCAGCAGCTTGGAACAGGGAAGGGAGACCCAGTACTTC.

The chain couples TRBV5-1 to TRBJ2-3; possible D gene TRBD1, 6 bases. Trimming removed 3 bases at V and 0 bases at J, with 11 bases between. The CDR3 is 15 residues long. The V gene's germline CDR1 is SGHRS and CDR2 YFSETQ. CDR3 DNA sequence: TGCGCCAGCAGCTCCGGACAGATTAGCACAGATACGCAGTATTTT. Translated, it gives CASSSGQISTDTQYF.

This clone came up once. The chain employs TRBV29-1 and TRBJ2-3; D gene unclear. Between the trimmed V and J ends, which lost 3 bases and 6 bases, there was a span of 13 bases. Germline V lookup: CDR1 SQVTM, CDR2 ANQGSEA. This CDR3 is 13 amino acids long. This CDR3 reads CSVDLTLGDTQYF. Here the CDR3 DNA reads TGCAGCGTTGATTTAACTCTCGGGGATACGCAGTATTTT.

The CDR3 protein is CASSPPGQGTETQYF. The CDR3 nucleotides are TGTGCCAGCTCACCCCCGGGACAGGGGACGGAGACCCAGTACTTC. This chain connects TRBV18 to TRBJ2-5, with TRBD1 matching 10 bases. The germline CDR1 and CDR2 sequences are KGHSH and LQKENI. There are 15 residues in the CDR3. Trimming cost V 3 bases and J 5 bases; bases outside gene matches: 6.

The chain recombines TRBV7-3 with TRBJ2-1; D uncertain. The CDR3 has 13 residues. Trimming stripped 5 bases from V and 7 bases from J, with 12 bases between. Germline CDR1 reads SGHTA; CDR2 reads FQGTGA. CDR3 DNA: TGTGCCAGCAGCCCTCCGACGCGGAATGAGCAGTTCTTC. Translated: CASSPPTRNEQFF.

This chain links TRBV10-3 with TRBJ1-2, with 12 positions matching TRBD1. This CDR3 comprises 18 residues. Trimming removed 9 bases from V and 2 bases from J; junction bases left unmatched: 16. The germline V gene encodes CDR1 ENHRY and CDR2 SYGVKD. As DNA, the CDR3 is TGTGCCATTCCCCGGGAGGGACAGGGGGCAGGCCGGAACTATGGCTACACCTTC. This codes for CAIPREGQGAGRNYGYTF.

The CDR3 DNA is TGTGCCAGTAGTATACAAAAACAGGGGGTCACAGATACGCAGTATTTT. Translating gives CASSIQKQGVTDTQYF. V and J are TRBV19 and TRBJ2-3; 8 nucleotides match TRBD1. After removal of 2 bases from V and 2 bases from J, the junction contained 6 bases not matched to a gene. The CDR3 has 16 amino acids. Germline lookup yields CDR1 LNHDA and CDR2 SQIVND (reference sequence).

The V and J genes are TRBV11-3 and TRBJ2-2, with 7 nucleotides matching TRBD2. The CDR3 totals 15 residues. The ends lost 4 bases at V and 2 bases at J; junction bases unmatched: 4. Germline V gives CDR1 SGHNT, CDR2 YENEEA. The CDR3 here is CASSSSSGNTGELFF. In nucleotides, the CDR3 is TGTGCCAGCAGCTCGTCTAGCGGAAACACCGGGGAGCTGTTTTTT. Looking up the rest from reference TRBV11-3 and TRBJ2-2 gives the full variable domain: EAGVVQSPRYKIIEKKQPVAFWCNPISGHNTLYWYLQNLGQGPELLIRYENEEAVDDSQLPKDRFSAERLKGVDSTLKIQPAELGDSAVYLCASSSSSGNTGELFFGEGSRLTVL.

A few counts support this clone. The V and J genes are TRBV7-3 and TRBJ1-1; D might be TRBD1 (6 bases). Trimming removed 1 base at V and 3 bases at J, with 9 bases between. The CDR3 sequence is 14 residues long. Germline V CDR1 and CDR2: SGHTA, FQGTGA. The chain's CDR3 is CASSLMGADTEAFF. CDR3 sequence (DNA): TGTGCCAGCAGCTTAATGGGGGCGGACACTGAAGCTTTCTTT.

This chain links TRBV20-1 with TRBJ1-5, with D possibly being TRBD1 (5 bases). V was trimmed by 7 bases and J by 7 bases, leaving 11 bases between them. Per the germline V gene, CDR1 is DFQATT and CDR2 is SNEGSKA (reference sequence). This CDR3 spans 11 amino acids. The CDR3 DNA follows: TGCAGTGTGGGGGGGATCCAGCCCCAGCATTTT. Protein sequence: CSVGGIQPQHF.

This clone has more than one count but fewer than ten. CDR3 region: CAISEASGGAQYF. CDR3 DNA sequence: TGTGCCATCAGTGAGGCCTCCGGCGGGGCGCAGTATTTT. The V call is TRBV10-3, the J call TRBJ2-3; a weak D match, TRBD2 (6 bases). The CDR3 consists of 13 residues. Trimming took off 2 bases at V and 10 bases at J, with 13 bases between the two ends. The V gene's germline CDR1 is ENHRY and CDR2 SYGVKD.

In its sample, this clone was seen a few times. The rearrangement links TRBV7-8 to TRBJ2-7; TRBD2 agrees at 16 bases. The CDR3 totals 17 residues. After removal of 7 bases from V and 4 bases from J, the junction contained 10 bases not matched to a gene. Germline CDR1 and CDR2: SGHVS and FQNEAQ. CDR3 loop: CASIVGTSGRAIYEQYF. The CDR3 DNA reads TGTGCCAGCATCGTCGGGACTAGCGGGAGGGCCATTTACGAGCAGTACTTC.

The J gene is TRBJ2-7, the V gene TRBV6-2 or TRBV6-3; 12 positions agree with TRBD2. J lost 6 bases, V lost 0 bases, and 18 bases had no gene match. CDR3 size: 20 residues. Germline V gene sequence: CDR1 MNHEY, CDR2 SVGEGT. The CDR3, as DNA: TGTGCCAGCAGTTACTCCGGTGCCGGGTCTAGCGGGAGGGCCTTGGGCGAGCAGTACTTC. It translates to CASSYSGAGSSGRALGEQYF.

This sequence joins TRBV3-1 (or the pseudogene TRBV3-2) and TRBJ1-2, with a possible D match to TRBD1 (6 bases). Germline CDR1 reads LGHDT; CDR2 reads YNNKEL (reference sequence). V gave up 2 bases and J gave up 13 bases, with 14 bases separating them. The CDR3 spans 12 residues. The CDR3 region is CASSQHGTPSTF. Written as DNA, the CDR3 is TGTGCCAGCAGCCAACACGGGACACCCAGCACCTTC.

This clone appeared a single time. The chain carries TRBV5-1 and TRBJ1-1; perhaps TRBD1 as D (5 bases). Looked up from germline, CDR1 is SGHRS and CDR2 is YFSETQ. Trimming pared 0 bases from V and 2 bases from J, leaving 8 bases between. This CDR3 has 14 residues. In DNA, the CDR3 is TGCGCCAGCAGCTTGGTGACAGCCAACACTGAAGCTTTCTTT. It encodes CASSLVTANTEAFF.

V gene TRBV24-1 combines with J gene TRBJ2-7; D is perhaps TRBD2 (7 bases). CDR1 and CDR2 from the germline V gene are KGHDR and SFDVKD. The CDR3 consists of 19 residues. Between the trimmed V and J ends, which lost 4 bases and 7 bases, there was a span of 31 bases. The CDR3 region has the DNA TGTGCCACCAGTGACCCTAGAGGTGGTAGGGGGGGCGAGGAATCTGAGCAGTACTTC. As protein: CATSDPRGGRGGEESEQYF.

The V gene is TRBV28, the J gene TRBJ2-3; TRBD2 aligns across 9 bases. Trimming at V came to 1 base and at J to 2 bases, leaving 4 bases not matched to a gene. The CDR3 runs 16 residues. Germline V CDR1 and CDR2: MDHEN, SYDVKM. The CDR3 loop reads CASSLLGGRATDTQYF. CDR3 DNA sequence: TGTGCCAGCAGTTTATTAGGCGGGAGGGCCACAGATACGCAGTATTTT.

On this clone itself: Other DNA sequences in this specimen translate into the identical CDR3. V gene TRBV7-2 combines with J gene TRBJ1-5; unclear D gene. Germline V gives CDR1 SGHTA, CDR2 FQGNSA. The CDR3 covers 14 residues. V lost 3 bases and J 0 bases, leaving 6 bases between the germline ends. CDR3 in amino acids: CASSLRYSNQPQHF. DNA for the CDR3: TGTGCCAGCAGCTTGAGGTATAGCAATCAGCCCCAGCATTTT.

This rearrangement joins TRBV3-1 (or the pseudogene TRBV3-2) to TRBJ2-5; D is uncertain. With 0 bases removed from V and 3 bases from J, the gap between germline ends came to 11 bases. The germline gives CDR1 LGHDT, CDR2 YNNKEL (reference sequence). The CDR3 spans 15 residues. CDR3 residues: CASSQDRLREETQYF. The CDR3, as DNA: TGTGCCAGCAGCCAAGATCGACTGCGAGAAGAGACCCAGTACTTC.